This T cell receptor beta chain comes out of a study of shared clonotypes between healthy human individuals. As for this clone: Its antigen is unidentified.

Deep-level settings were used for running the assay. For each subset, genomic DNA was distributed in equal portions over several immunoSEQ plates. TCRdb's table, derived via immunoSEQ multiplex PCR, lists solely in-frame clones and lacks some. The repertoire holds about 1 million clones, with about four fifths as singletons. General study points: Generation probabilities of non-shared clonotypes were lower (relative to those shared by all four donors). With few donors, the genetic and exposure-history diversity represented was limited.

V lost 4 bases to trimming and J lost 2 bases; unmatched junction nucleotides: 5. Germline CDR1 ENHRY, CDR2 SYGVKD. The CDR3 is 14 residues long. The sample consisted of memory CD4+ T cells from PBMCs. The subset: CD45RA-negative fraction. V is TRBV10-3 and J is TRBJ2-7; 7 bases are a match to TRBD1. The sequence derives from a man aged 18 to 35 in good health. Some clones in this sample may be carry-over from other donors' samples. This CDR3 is CAISGRQGTYEQYF. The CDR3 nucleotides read TGTGCCATCAGTGGGCGACAGGGAACCTACGAGCAGTACTTC.